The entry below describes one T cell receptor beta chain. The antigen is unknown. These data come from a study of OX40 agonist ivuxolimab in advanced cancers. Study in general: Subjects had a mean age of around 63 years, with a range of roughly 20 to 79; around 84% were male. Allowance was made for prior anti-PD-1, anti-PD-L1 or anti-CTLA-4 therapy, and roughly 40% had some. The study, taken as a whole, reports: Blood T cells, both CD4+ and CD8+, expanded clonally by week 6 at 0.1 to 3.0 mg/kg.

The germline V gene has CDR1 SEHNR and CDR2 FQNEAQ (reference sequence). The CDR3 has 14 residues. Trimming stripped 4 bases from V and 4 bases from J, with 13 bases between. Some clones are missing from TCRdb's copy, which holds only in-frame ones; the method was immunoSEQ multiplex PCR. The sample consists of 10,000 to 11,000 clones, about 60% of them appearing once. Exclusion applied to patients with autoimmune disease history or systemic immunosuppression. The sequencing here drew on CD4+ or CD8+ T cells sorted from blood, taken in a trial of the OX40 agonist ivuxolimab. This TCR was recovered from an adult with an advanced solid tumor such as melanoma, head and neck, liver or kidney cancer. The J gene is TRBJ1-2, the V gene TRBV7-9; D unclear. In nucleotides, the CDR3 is TGTGCCAGCAGCTCCTTTATCTCTGGCTATGGCTACACCTTC. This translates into CASSSFISGYGYTF. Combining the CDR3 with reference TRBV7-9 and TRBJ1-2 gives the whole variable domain DTGVSQNPRHKITKRGQNVTFRCDPISEHNRLYWYRQTLGQGPEFLTYFQNEAQLEKSRLLSDRFSAERPKGSFSTLEIQRTEQGDSAMYLCASSSFISGYGYTFGSGTRLTVV.